This is a list of T cell receptor beta chains from one sample in a study of cytomegalovirus exposure and HLA in healthy donors. Repertoires were generated with immunoSEQ multiplex PCR, while TCRdb's copy carries only in-frame clones and drops some. The table has about 150,000 clones, 60% to 70% seen once. Sample: PBMCs. These receptors were obtained from a woman aged 60-70 years in good health and CMV-seropositive. Each CDR3 is given with its conserved first and last residue. Each record gives: V gene, D gene, clone size, J gene, CDR3 protein, CDR3 DNA. A D gene is named only where the DNA matches it firmly. Clone sizes are given selectively: once, few, many, or a class where the clone is expanded.

TRBV30	TRBD1	.	TRBJ2-1	CAWRGQGGSNEQFF	TGTGCCTGGAGAGGACAGGGGGGGAGCAATGAGCAGTTCTTC
TRBV6-1	.	.	TRBJ2-1	CASSEWGGGRNEQFF	TGTGCCAGCAGTGAATGGGGGGGCGGTAGGAATGAGCAGTTCTTC
TRBV4-3	TRBD1	few	TRBJ2-7	CASSQDKWDRGIYEQYF	TGCGCCAGCAGCCAAGATAAATGGGACAGGGGAATCTACGAGCAGTACTTC
TRBV11-2	.	.	TRBJ2-5	CASRLTDTYQETQYF	TGTGCCAGCAGGCTGACGGACACGTACCAAGAGACCCAGTACTTC
TRBV29-1	TRBD1	.	TRBJ1-1	CSVPSDRGTVNTEAFF	TGCAGCGTTCCTTCCGACAGGGGGACGGTGAACACTGAAGCTTTCTTT
TRBV5-4	.	.	TRBJ2-1	CASSSMYEQFF	TGTGCCAGCAGCTCCATGTATGAGCAGTTCTTC
TRBV5-1	TRBD2	.	TRBJ2-3	CASSPLAGGETDTQYF	TGCGCCAGCAGCCCCTTAGCGGGAGGGGAAACAGATACGCAGTATTTT
TRBV5-6	TRBD2	.	TRBJ2-1	CASSTSGLAGNEQFF	TGTGCCAGCAGCACCTCGGGACTAGCCGGGAATGAGCAGTTCTTC
TRBV5-1	.	few	TRBJ1-4	CASSLQGPNEKLFF	TGCGCCAGCAGCTTGCAGGGCCCTAATGAAAAACTGTTTTTT
TRBV29-1	.	.	TRBJ2-3	CSVRRTVDTDTQYF	TGCAGCGTCCGGAGGACAGTGGACACAGATACGCAGTATTTT
TRBV5-1	.	few	TRBJ1-1	CASSLAPGPGGNTEAFF	TGCGCCAGCAGCTTGGCCCCGGGCCCGGGGGGAAACACTGAAGCTTTCTTT
TRBV27	TRBD1	.	TRBJ1-2	CASALYRDRGGYTF	TGTGCCAGCGCACTCTACCGGGACAGGGGTGGCTACACCTTC
TRBV7-2	TRBD2	.	TRBJ2-5	CASSFGLAGETETQYF	TGTGCCAGCAGCTTTGGACTAGCGGGAGAAACAGAGACCCAGTACTTC
TRBV10-1	TRBD2	.	TRBJ2-1	CASSETSGRYNEQFF	TGCGCCAGCAGTGAGACTAGCGGGAGGTACAATGAGCAGTTCTTC
TRBV28	.	.	TRBJ2-7	CASWGLRTGEQYF	TGTGCCAGCTGGGGTCTCCGGACGGGGGAGCAGTACTTC
TRBV19	.	few	TRBJ2-3	CASSGGIQGARGTQYF	TGTGCCAGTAGTGGCGGAATTCAGGGGGCGCGGGGGACGCAGTATTTT
TRBV27	TRBD2	.	TRBJ2-7	CASSELAGASYEQYF	TGTGCCAGCAGCGAACTAGCGGGCGCCTCCTACGAGCAGTACTTC
TRBV11-2	TRBD1	.	TRBJ2-1	CASSLVGGAYNEQFF	TGTGCCAGCAGCTTAGTAGGGGGCGCCTACAATGAGCAGTTCTTC
TRBV9	TRBD2	.	TRBJ2-1	CASSVSKGLAGGHDNEQFF	TGTGCCAGCAGCGTAAGTAAGGGACTAGCGGGAGGTCACGACAATGAGCAGTTCTTC
TRBV30	.	.	TRBJ2-6	CAWSVSTAGANVLTF	TGTGCCTGGAGTGTGAGTACAGCTGGGGCCAACGTCCTGACTTTC
TRBV7-8	.	.	TRBJ2-3	CASTVAGTDTQYF	TGTGCCAGCACCGTTGCGGGCACAGATACGCAGTATTTT
TRBV11-2	.	.	TRBJ1-5	CASSLVGRYSNQPQHF	TGTGCCAGCAGCTTAGTGGGCAGATATAGCAATCAGCCCCAGCATTTT
TRBV29-1	TRBD2	.	TRBJ2-2	CSVEVGGRENTGELFF	TGCAGCGTTGAAGTTGGCGGGAGGGAGAACACCGGGGAGCTGTTTTTT
TRBV18	TRBD1	.	TRBJ1-5	CASSPPGGQGSQPQHF	TGTGCCAGCTCACCACCGGGGGGACAGGGAAGTCAGCCCCAGCATTTT
TRBV10-2	.	.	TRBJ2-4	CASSATEKNIQYF	TGCGCCAGCAGCGCGACAGAGAAAAACATTCAGTACTTC
TRBV7-7	TRBD1	once	TRBJ2-7	CASSPRQDRGGELYF	TGTGCTAGCAGTCCCAGGCAGGACAGGGGAGGTGAGCTGTACTTC
TRBV4-2	.	.	TRBJ2-1	CASSQEGRMRGYNEQFF	TGTGCCAGCAGCCAAGAAGGTCGAATGCGGGGTTACAATGAGCAGTTCTTC
TRBV18	TRBD1	.	TRBJ1-2	CASSPGQATNYGYTF	TGTGCCAGCTCACCTGGACAGGCTACTAACTATGGCTACACCTTC
TRBV28	TRBD1	once	TRBJ2-7	CASSPSGTGQSGQYF	TGTGCCAGCAGTCCTTCCGGGACAGGCCAATCTGGGCAGTACTTC
TRBV2	.	few	TRBJ2-3	CASSVTDTQYF	TGTGCCAGCAGTGTAACAGATACGCAGTATTTT
TRBV13	.	few	TRBJ2-7	CASSLGDGAYEQYF	TGTGCCAGCAGCTTAGGCGACGGAGCCTACGAGCAGTACTTC
TRBV27	TRBD1	many	TRBJ1-4	CASSLSRTGGNEKLFF	TGTGCCAGCAGTTTATCTCGGACAGGGGGGAATGAAAAACTGTTTTTT
TRBV19	.	.	TRBJ1-2	CASSIGSRDGYTF	TGTGCCAGTAGTATCGGATCGAGGGATGGCTACACCTTC